A selection of T cell receptor beta chains follows, all from one sample in a study of CD8 T cells in ankylosing spondylitis. One entry per CDR3 protein, called by TCRdb with MiXCR from the 5' RACE reads. The repertoire holds nearly 250,000 distinct CDR3 sequences, 30% to 35% seen once, with roughly 4.2% in the top ten. Sequenced sample: blood, either unsorted or a sorted T cell fraction (not recorded which). The receptors come from a male donor with ankylosing spondylitis or in good health (not recorded which). Both conserved end residues are part of each CDR3. A D gene is named only where the DNA matches it firmly. The size field is filled for only some rows; it gives once, few, many or a size class.

j_gene,abundance,v_gene,d_gene,CDR3nt,CDR3aa
TRBJ2-7,.,TRBV28,.,TGTGCCAGCAGCCAGGGACGAAAGTTGCTCTCCTACGAGCAGTACTTC,CASSQGRKLLSYEQYF
TRBJ2-5,.,TRBV20-1,.,TGCAGTGCTAGTGTAGCCGAGGAGACCCAGTACTTC,CSASVAEETQYF
TRBJ2-3,.,TRBV12-3/TRBV12-4,TRBD2,TGTGCCAGCAGTGCGCCTAGCGGGCCAGATACGCAGTATTTT,CASSAPSGPDTQYF
TRBJ2-2,few,TRBV5-4,.,TGTGCCAGCAGCTTGGCCTCCGGGGAGCTGTTTTTT,CASSLASGELFF
TRBJ2-5,few,TRBV29-1,.,TGCATCCTAAGGGAGACCCAGTACTTC,CILRETQYF
TRBJ1-1,few,TRBV12-3/TRBV12-4,.,TGTGCCAGCAGTTTCCCTGGGGTTGTGGAAGCTTTCTTT,CASSFPGVVEAFF
TRBJ2-7,.,TRBV29-1,.,TGCAGCGTCCTGGACAGCTTAAGCTACGAGCAGTACTTC,CSVLDSLSYEQYF
TRBJ2-5,.,TRBV20-1,TRBD2,TGCAGTGCTGGTCTCGCCGGGACTAGCCCCCAAGAGACCCAGTACTTC,CSAGLAGTSPQETQYF
TRBJ1-1,.,TRBV20-1,.,TGCAGTGCTAGAAGTTCGCTACAGAGGAACACTGAAGCTTTCTTT,CSARSSLQRNTEAFF
TRBJ1-5,few,TRBV20-1,TRBD1,TGCAGTGCTACCAGGGGGTCCTTTCCTTATAGCAATCAGCCCCAGCATTTT,CSATRGSFPYSNQPQHF
TRBJ2-1,.,TRBV4-2,.,TGTGCCAGCAGCCATCGCCCTGGGGGCGAATACAATGAGCAGTTCTTC,CASSHRPGGEYNEQFF
TRBJ2-7,.,TRBV20-1,.,TGCAGTGCTAGAGATCAGGGCAGATTATTGGAGCAGTACTTC,CSARDQGRLLEQYF
TRBJ2-3,.,TRBV7-2,.,TGTGCCAGCAGCTTAGGAGGGGTCTCGCATGGGGATACGCAGTATTTT,CASSLGGVSHGDTQYF
TRBJ1-2,few,TRBV6-5,TRBD1,TGTGCCAGCAGTTACCGGGACAGCAGAACGGGCTATGGCTACACCTTC,CASSYRDSRTGYGYTF
TRBJ2-5,few,TRBV20-1,.,TGCAGTGCTAGAGCCCCGTGGAGCCGGGAGACCCAGTACTTC,CSARAPWSRETQYF
TRBJ2-3,.,TRBV20-1,TRBD1,TGCAGTGCTCGACAGGGGGCTGCGAGCACAGATACGCAGTATTTT,CSARQGAASTDTQYF
TRBJ2-1,few,TRBV6-5,TRBD2,TGTGCCAGCAGACTCGATAGCGGGGGTTCCTACAATGAGCAGTTCTTC,CASRLDSGGSYNEQFF
TRBJ2-1,.,TRBV6-1,TRBD2,TGTGCCAGCAGTCCCAGACTAGCGGGGGCCTACAATGAGCAGTTCTTC,CASSPRLAGAYNEQFF
TRBJ1-2,few,TRBV20-1,.,TGCAGTGCTAAGGCCCGGGACAAGGAGAGCTATGGCTACACCTTC,CSAKARDKESYGYTF
TRBJ2-5,.,TRBV10-3,TRBD2,TGTGCCATCAGTGACTCCCCCGGAATGGGGGGGGAAGAGACCCAGTACTTC,CAISDSPGMGGEETQYF
TRBJ2-1,.,TRBV27,.,TGTGCCAGCAGCTACTTGGTGAGCTCCTACAATGAGCAGTTCTTC,CASSYLVSSYNEQFF
TRBJ2-7,.,TRBV10-3,.,TGTGCCATCAGTGAGAGCAGGGATTCCTACGAGCAGTACTTC,CAISESRDSYEQYF
TRBJ2-7,.,TRBV5-1,.,TGCGCCAGCAGCCAAAAAAATAACACAGGGCCACGCTACGAGCAGTACTTC,CASSQKNNTGPRYEQYF
TRBJ1-5,.,TRBV20-1,.,TGCAGTGCTCCCGACCGAATGAGCAATCAGCCCCAGCATTTT,CSAPDRMSNQPQHF
TRBJ2-5,few,TRBV29-1,TRBD1,TGCAGCGCCGGGACAGGGCTGACCCAGTACTTC,CSAGTGLTQYF
TRBJ1-2,.,TRBV29-1,.,TGCAGCGCCAGGAGAGACTATGGCTACACCTTC,CSARRDYGYTF
TRBJ2-7,.,TRBV12-3/TRBV12-4,TRBD1,TGTGCCAGCAGCCCTGGACAGGGACGGGCCTACGAGCAGTACTTC,CASSPGQGRAYEQYF
TRBJ2-3,.,TRBV27,.,TGTGCCAGCAGTTTATTCCGGGGATCCATCACAGATACGCAGTATTTT,CASSLFRGSITDTQYF
TRBJ2-7,few,TRBV20-1,TRBD2,TGCAGTGCTAGTCTAACTAGCGGGGGTTACGAGCAGTACTTC,CSASLTSGGYEQYF
TRBJ2-3,many,TRBV6-5,.,TGTGCCACCTCTTCGGCGGATACGCAGTATTTT,CATSSADTQYF
TRBJ2-1,.,TRBV24-1,TRBD1,TGTGCCACCAGTGATTTGCGCCCGGACAGGGACAATGAGCAGTTCTTC,CATSDLRPDRDNEQFF
TRBJ1-5,few,TRBV6-5,.,TGTGCCAGCAGTTACCCCCAGGCCCATCAGCCCCAGCATTTT,CASSYPQAHQPQHF
TRBJ1-6,.,TRBV12-3/TRBV12-4,.,TGTGCCAGCAGTTTGTTCCGGCGGAATTCACCCCTCCACTTT,CASSLFRRNSPLHF
TRBJ2-3,many,TRBV7-8,.,TGTGCCAGCAGCCCCAGGACAGGCACAGATACGCAGTATTTT,CASSPRTGTDTQYF
TRBJ2-7,.,TRBV12-3/TRBV12-4,TRBD1,TGTGCCAGCAGTCTAAGAACAGGGGCCGGCTACGAGCAGTACTTC,CASSLRTGAGYEQYF
TRBJ2-1,few,TRBV12-3/TRBV12-4,.,TGTGCCAGCAGTTCGCCCGGCCTTGAGCAGTTCTTC,CASSSPGLEQFF
TRBJ2-1,few,TRBV29-1,.,TGCAGCGTTGAAGGGGAGGTGGTGACCTCCTCCTACAATGAGCAGTTCTTC,CSVEGEVVTSSYNEQFF
TRBJ2-1,.,TRBV5-1,TRBD1,TGCGCCAGCAGCTTGGGTGGGACAGGGGCCAATGAGCAGTTCTTC,CASSLGGTGANEQFF
TRBJ1-6,.,TRBV5-1,.,TGCGCCAGCAGCACCGGGAACGGACCTTCACCCCTCCACTTT,CASSTGNGPSPLHF
TRBJ2-7,.,TRBV12-3/TRBV12-4,.,TGTGCCAGCAGTTTTTCAGGGCCGTCCTACGAGCAGTACTTC,CASSFSGPSYEQYF
TRBJ2-3,few,TRBV12-3/TRBV12-4,TRBD2,TGTGCCAGCAGTTTCGGGACTCTAGCGGGGGATACGCAGTATTTT,CASSFGTLAGDTQYF
TRBJ2-5,.,TRBV20-1,.,TGCAGTGCTAGTATAGAGACCCAGTACTTC,CSASIETQYF
TRBJ2-7,.,TRBV24-1,.,TGTGCCACCGCAAGACAGGGAGGCGAGCAGTACTTC,CATARQGGEQYF
TRBJ2-1,.,TRBV7-8,TRBD2,TGTGCCAGCAGCTTAGCGAGGGTAGCGGGGGGCCCAAATGAGCAGTTCTTC,CASSLARVAGGPNEQFF
TRBJ2-5,few,TRBV20-1,TRBD2,TGCAGTGCTTCCAGCGGGGGGCCCACCCAAGAGACCCAGTACTTC,CSASSGGPTQETQYF
TRBJ2-3,.,TRBV6-1,TRBD2,TGTGCCAGCAGTGCCCAAATAACTAGCGGGGCTCGGGATACGCAGTATTTT,CASSAQITSGARDTQYF
TRBJ2-2,.,TRBV7-2,.,TGTGCCAGCAGCATCTTCACCGGGGAGCTGTTTTTT,CASSIFTGELFF
TRBJ2-1,.,TRBV20-1,TRBD2,TGCAGTGCGAGGGGCCTAGCGGGGGCCCTCAATGAGCAGTTCTTC,CSARGLAGALNEQFF
TRBJ2-5,few,TRBV29-1,.,TGCAGCGTTGGGTCGGGGACCCAGTACTTC,CSVGSGTQYF
TRBJ2-3,.,TRBV3-1,TRBD2,TGTGCCAGCAGCGGGACTAGCGCCGCAGATACGCAGTATTTT,CASSGTSAADTQYF
TRBJ2-3,.,TRBV6-1,.,TGTGCCAGCAGCCCCAAAGGAGATTTCACAGATACGCAGTATTTT,CASSPKGDFTDTQYF
TRBJ2-3,.,TRBV12-3/TRBV12-4,.,TGTGCCAGCAGTTTAGTACGGTTCTCAGATACGCAGTATTTT,CASSLVRFSDTQYF
TRBJ1-1,once,TRBV7-8,.,TGTGCCAGCAGCTGGGGGGCAAGCACTGAAGCTTTCTTT,CASSWGASTEAFF